These 10 T cell receptor beta chains were sequenced from one sample in a study of T-cell memory formation after mild COVID-19. MiXCR was run by TCRdb on the 5' RACE reads, yielding one entry per CDR3 protein. The sample holds 150,000 or so distinct CDR3 sequences, under 30% seen once. Sequenced material: PBMCs or a T cell subset sorted from them (not recorded which). These TCRs come from an adult woman who had mild COVID-19 (a few samples of this study predate the infection). Cell type and time point are not known.

For this clonotype: Sequence at one end of the junction differs from germline and may be a read error. V usage is TRBV20-1 and J usage is TRBJ2-1; D not resolved. CDR3 length: 13 residues. Germline lookup yields CDR1 DFQATT and CDR2 SNEGSKA (reference sequence). CDR3 sequence: CSAREVGTYEQFF. CDR3 in DNA: TGCAGTGCTAGAGAAGTCGGTACATATGAGCAGTTCTTT.

The CDR3, as DNA: TGCAGCGCTCACACGACAGGGGGCGAGGGCGGGGAGCTGTTTTTT. Protein: CSAHTTGGEGGELFF. The chain joins TRBV29-1 to TRBJ2-2; 10 bases align to TRBD1. Germline assignment: CDR1 SQVTM and CDR2 ANQGSEA. There are 15 residues in the CDR3. After removal of 7 bases from V and 7 bases from J, the junction contained 12 bases not matched to a gene.

The chain uses TRBV5-1 and TRBJ2-7; D gene unclear. This CDR3 spans 13 amino acids. V lost 6 bases, J lost 3 bases, and 13 bases lay in between. Germline lookup yields CDR1 SGHRS and CDR2 YFSETQ. The CDR3, as DNA: TGCGCCAGCACATCCCCGGGTAACTACGAGCAGTACTTC. It is translated as CASTSPGNYEQYF.

The chain employs TRBV13 and TRBJ1-1; D not resolved. The germline gives CDR1 PRHDT, CDR2 FYEKMQ (reference sequence). There are 14 residues in the CDR3. V lost 5 bases and J 1 base, leaving 11 bases between the germline ends. CDR3 DNA sequence: TGTGCCAGCAGCCTACCGACGGAGAACACTGAAGCTTTCTTT. Protein sequence: CASSLPTENTEAFF.

V gene TRBV12-3 or TRBV12-4 combines with J gene TRBJ2-1; 9 bases line up with TRBD2. The CDR3 contains 15 residues. With 6 bases clipped from V and 5 bases from J, the junction kept 8 bases outside the gene matches. The CDR3 DNA follows: TGTGCCAGCAGCTGGGCGCTAGCGGGGAACAATGAGCAGTTCTTC. Amino acids: CASSWALAGNNEQFF.

The gene calls are TRBV18 and TRBJ1-2; 7 nucleotides match TRBD1. The CDR3 is 16 amino acids. V lost 2 bases and J lost 5; bases outside the gene matches: 11. CDR1 is KGHSH, CDR2 LQKENI, per germline. The CDR3 region is CASSPTGTEKRYGYTF. The CDR3 DNA is TGTGCCAGCTCACCAACCGGGACAGAGAAGCGATATGGCTACACCTTC.

This clonotype has only a few counts. The chain employs TRBV9 and TRBJ2-2; 9 positions match TRBD2. V shed 3 bases and J 3 bases; nucleotides not matched to a gene: 9. The germline CDR1 and CDR2 sequences are SGDLS and YYNGEE. This CDR3 contains 17 residues. CDR3 loop: CASSDKREEGYTGELFF. Written as DNA, the CDR3 is TGTGCCAGCAGCGATAAGCGGGAGGAAGGGTACACCGGGGAGCTGTTTTTT. Complete variable domain (other parts from reference TRBV9 and TRBJ2-2): DSGVTQTPKHLITATGQRVTLRCSPRSGDLSVYWYQQSLDQGLQFLIQYYNGEERAKGNILERFSAQQFPDLHSELNLSSLELGDSALYFCASSDKREEGYTGELFFGEGSRLTVL.

This clonotype was seen a few times. This chain's CDR3 is CASSLEAGAFTEAFF. As DNA, the CDR3 is TGTGCCAGCAGCTTAGAGGCAGGGGCGTTCACTGAAGCTTTCTTT. The chain carries TRBV7-8 and TRBJ1-1; tentatively, D is TRBD1 (6 bases). V was pared by 1 base and J by 4 bases, with 13 bases between. Germline V lookup: CDR1 SGHVS, CDR2 FQNEAQ. The CDR3 runs to 15 residues.

J is TRBJ2-1 and V is TRBV6-6; 8 bases are shared with TRBD1. Germline lookup yields CDR1 MNHNY and CDR2 SVGAGI (reference sequence). The CDR3 runs to 14 residues. V shed 8 bases and J 3 bases; nucleotides not matched to a gene: 6. CDR3 amino acids: CASATGTGYNEQFF. In DNA, the CDR3 is TGTGCCAGCGCCACCGGGACAGGCTACAATGAGCAGTTCTTC.

This clonotype occurred a few times. The rearrangement uses TRBV27 and TRBJ1-1, with D possibly being TRBD1 (6 bases). V was pared by 0 bases and J by 4 bases, with 9 bases between. CDR1 is MNHEY and CDR2 is SMNVEV in the germline V gene (reference sequence). CDR3 length equals 14 residues. Here the CDR3 DNA reads TGTGCCAGCAGTTTATCGCCCAGGGGCACTGAAGCTTTCTTT. This translates into CASSLSPRGTEAFF.